One sample yielded the 3 T cell receptor beta chains listed below, sequenced in a study of blood T cell repertoires in COVID-19. Repertoires were generated with immunoSEQ multiplex PCR, while TCRdb's copy carries only in-frame clones and drops some. The sample records some 130,000 clones, around 88% being singletons. Sequenced input: peripheral blood. Every receptor here comes from a man aged 60 to 69 with COVID-19, enrolled during active disease.

The rearrangement links TRBV19 to TRBJ1-2, with 9 nucleotides matching TRBD1. V shed 7 bases, J shed 4 bases, and the junction held 13 bases outside the gene matches. Germline V CDR1 and CDR2: LNHDA, SQIVND (reference sequence). The CDR3 contains 16 residues. CDR3 amino acids: CASTSRTGVLIYGYTF. The CDR3 DNA is TGTGCCAGTACTTCCCGGACAGGGGTTTTAATCTATGGCTACACCTTC. The entire variable domain, with the rest obtained from reference TRBV19 and TRBJ1-2, is as follows: DGGITQSPKYLFRKEGQNVTLSCEQNLNHDAMYWYRQDPGQGLRLIYYSQIVNDFQKGDIAEGYSVSREKKESFPLTVTSAQKNPTAFYLCASTSRTGVLIYGYTFGSGTRLTVV.

This clone has a single count. This chain links TRBV7-2 with TRBJ1-1; D perhaps matches TRBD1 (5 bases). The germline V gene encodes CDR1 SGHTA and CDR2 FQGNSA. The V and J ends lost 1 base and 4 bases respectively, with 13 bases between them. CDR3 length equals 15 residues. The CDR3 DNA sequence: TGTGCCAGCAGCTTAGTTCAAGGGGTGGGCACTGAAGCTTTCTTT. This sequence encodes CASSLVQGVGTEAFF.

This rearrangement joins TRBV5-6 to TRBJ2-3; D uncertain. CDR3 length: 12 amino acids. Between the trimmed V and J ends, which lost 6 bases and 6 bases, there was a span of 11 bases. CDR1 SGHDT and CDR2 YYEEEE come from the germline V gene. The CDR3 coding sequence is TGTGCCAGCACCATTAATCGGGATACGCAGTATTTT. Protein product: CASTINRDTQYF.